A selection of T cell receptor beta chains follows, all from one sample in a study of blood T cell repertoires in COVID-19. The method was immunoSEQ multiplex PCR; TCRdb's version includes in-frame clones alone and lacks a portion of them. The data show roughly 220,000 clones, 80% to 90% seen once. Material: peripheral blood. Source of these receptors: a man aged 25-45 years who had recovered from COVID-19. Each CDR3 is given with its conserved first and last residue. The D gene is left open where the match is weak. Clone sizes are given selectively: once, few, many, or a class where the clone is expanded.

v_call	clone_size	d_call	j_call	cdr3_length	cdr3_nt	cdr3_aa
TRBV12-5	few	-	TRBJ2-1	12	TGTGCTAGTGGTTTGGTAGGGGATGAGCAGTTCTTC	CASGLVGDEQFF
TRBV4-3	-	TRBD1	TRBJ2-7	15	TGCGCCAGCAGCCAATGGGACAGGGGGGTCTACGAGCAGTACTTC	CASSQWDRGVYEQYF
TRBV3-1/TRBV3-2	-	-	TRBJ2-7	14	TGTGCCAGCAGCCAAGGCAACGGGGCCTACGAGCAGTACTTC	CASSQGNGAYEQYF
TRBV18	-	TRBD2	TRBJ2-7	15	TGTGCCAGCTCACCACAGCGGGGGGAGTATTACGAGCAGTACTTC	CASSPQRGEYYEQYF
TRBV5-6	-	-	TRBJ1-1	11	TGTGCCAGCAGCTTGGGCAGTGAAGCTTTCTTT	CASSLGSEAFF
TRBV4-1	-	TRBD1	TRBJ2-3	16	TGCGCCAGCAGCCAAACCGGGACAGGGAGCACAGATACGCAGTATTTT	CASSQTGTGSTDTQYF
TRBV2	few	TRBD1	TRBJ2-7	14	TGTGCCAGCAAGGGGGACAGGGTTACCTACGAGCAGTACTTC	CASKGDRVTYEQYF
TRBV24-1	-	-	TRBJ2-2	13	TGTGCCACCAGTGATATAGCCCCCGGGGAGCTGTTTTTT	CATSDIAPGELFF
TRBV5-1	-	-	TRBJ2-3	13	TGCGCCAGCAGCATCCAGGTCCGGGATACGCAGTATTTT	CASSIQVRDTQYF
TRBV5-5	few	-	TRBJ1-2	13	TGTGCCAGCAGCTTGGATCCGAACTATGGCTACACCTTC	CASSLDPNYGYTF
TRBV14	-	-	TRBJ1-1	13	TGTGCCAGCAGCCAACAAGCAGGAACTAGATCTTTCTTT	CASSQQAGTRSFF
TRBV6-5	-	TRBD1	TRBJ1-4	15	TGTGCCAGCAGTTACTCCACAGGGGGTGGTGAAAAACTGTTTTTT	CASSYSTGGGEKLFF
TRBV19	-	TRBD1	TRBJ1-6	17	TGTGCCAGTAGTATACACAGGGGTCTGTGGGATAATTCACCCCTCCACTTT	CASSIHRGLWDNSPLHF
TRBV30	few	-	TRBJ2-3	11	TGTGCCTGGAGTGTACGGGATACGCAGTATTTT	CAWSVRDTQYF
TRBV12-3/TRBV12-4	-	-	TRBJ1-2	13	TGTGCCAGCATGCTCACAGGTTGGGGTGGCTACACCTTC	CASMLTGWGGYTF
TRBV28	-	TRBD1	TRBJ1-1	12	TGTGCCAGCATCACCAGGGGGGTTGAAGCTTTCTTT	CASITRGVEAFF
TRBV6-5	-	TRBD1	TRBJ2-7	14	TGTGCCACCCTCGTGAGGACAGGGTATGAAGAGCAGTACTTC	CATLVRTGYEEQYF
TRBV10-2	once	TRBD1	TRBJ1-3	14	TGCGCCAGTACCGACAGGGGTAGTGGAAACACCATATATTTT	CASTDRGSGNTIYF
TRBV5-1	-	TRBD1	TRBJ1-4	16	TGCGCCAGCAGCGCGGGGACAGGGAACTTAGGTGAAAAACTGTTTTTT	CASSAGTGNLGEKLFF
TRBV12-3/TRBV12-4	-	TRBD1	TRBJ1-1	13	TGTGCCAGCAGCCTCTTGACAGGGCCCGAAGCTTTCTTT	CASSLLTGPEAFF
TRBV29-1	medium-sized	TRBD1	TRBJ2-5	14	TGCAGCGTTGGAGACAGGGGCCGGAGTGAGACCCAGTACTTC	CSVGDRGRSETQYF
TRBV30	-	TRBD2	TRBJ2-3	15	TGTGCCTGGAGCAAACTAGCGGGGGGGGCAGATACGCAGTATTTT	CAWSKLAGGADTQYF
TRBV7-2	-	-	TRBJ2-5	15	TGTGCCAGCAGCTCGATCGTGTCGCTCGGAGAGACCCAGTACTTC	CASSSIVSLGETQYF
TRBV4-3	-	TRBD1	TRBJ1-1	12	TGCGCCAGCAGCCCTTTACGACAGGGAACTTTCTTT	CASSPLRQGTFF
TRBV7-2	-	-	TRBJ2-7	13	TGTGCCAGCAGCCGGGACTCATACTACGAGCAGTACTTC	CASSRDSYYEQYF
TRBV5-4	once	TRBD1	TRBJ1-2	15	TGTGCCAGCAGCTTGGGGGGACAGCTTAACTATGGCTACACCTTC	CASSLGGQLNYGYTF
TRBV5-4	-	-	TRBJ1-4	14	TGTGCCAGCAGCTTGGGCCAGCGTAATGAAAAACTGTTTTTT	CASSLGQRNEKLFF
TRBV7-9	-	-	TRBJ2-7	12	TGTGCCAGCAGCGCGAACTCCTACGAGCAGTACTTC	CASSANSYEQYF
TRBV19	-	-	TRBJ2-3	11	TGTGCCAGTAGTTCCCAAAATACGCAGTATTTT	CASSSQNTQYF
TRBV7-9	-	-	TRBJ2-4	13	TGTGCCAGCGCCTCGATCCGGGATAATATTCAGTACTTC	CASASIRDNIQYF
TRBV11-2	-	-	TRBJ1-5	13	TGTGCCAGCAGCCACTCCCCGGGTCAGCCCCAGCATTTT	CASSHSPGQPQHF
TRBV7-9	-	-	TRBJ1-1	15	TGTGCCAGCAGTTCTTGGGGGCAGATGAACACTGAAGCTTTCTTT	CASSSWGQMNTEAFF
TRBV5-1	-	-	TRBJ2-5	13	TGCGCCAGCAGCTTGGGCAGGGTGGAGACCCAGTACTTC	CASSLGRVETQYF
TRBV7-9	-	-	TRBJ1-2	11	TGTGCCAGCAGCTCAGGCTATGGCTACACCTTC	CASSSGYGYTF
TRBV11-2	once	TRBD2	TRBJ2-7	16	TGTGCCAGCAGCCCTTTCGCGGGGGTACTCTCCTACGAGCAGTACTTC	CASSPFAGVLSYEQYF
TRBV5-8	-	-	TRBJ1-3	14	TGTGCCAGCCTTCATTCCTACTCTGGAAACACCATATATTTT	CASLHSYSGNTIYF
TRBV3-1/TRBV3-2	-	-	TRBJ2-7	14	TGTGCCAGCAGCCAAGATCGCGACTGGAGAAAGCAGTACTTC	CASSQDRDWRKQYF
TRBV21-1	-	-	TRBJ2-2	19	TGTGCCAGCAGATACTCAAGTCAGGGGGCCCCCTCCAACACCGGGGAGCTGTTTTTT	CASRYSSQGAPSNTGELFF
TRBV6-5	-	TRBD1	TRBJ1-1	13	TGTGCCAGCGGTCGACAGGGGGGGGCTGAAGCTTTCTTT	CASGRQGGAEAFF
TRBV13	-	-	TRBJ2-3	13	TGTGCCAGCAGCCCCCCCAGTGCCTATACGCAGTATTTT	CASSPPSAYTQYF
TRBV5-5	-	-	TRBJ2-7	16	TGTGCCAGCAGCTTGGGCGTCAGGGCCTACTCCTACGAGCAGTACTTC	CASSLGVRAYSYEQYF
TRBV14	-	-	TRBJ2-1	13	TGTGCCAGCAGCCAAGCGCAAATCGAGGAGCAGTTCTTC	CASSQAQIEEQFF
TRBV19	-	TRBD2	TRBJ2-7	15	TGTGCCAGTAGTATGGGCGGTCTGCGGGGGTACGAGCAGTACTTC	CASSMGGLRGYEQYF
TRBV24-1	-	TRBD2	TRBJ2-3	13	TGTGCCACCACGGGGGGGTCCATGAATACGCAGTATTTT	CATTGGSMNTQYF
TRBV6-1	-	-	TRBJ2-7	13	TGTGCCAGCAGTGAATTTGGCAGCTACGAGCAGTACTTC	CASSEFGSYEQYF
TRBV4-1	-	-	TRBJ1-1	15	TGCGCCAGCAGCCAAGTTAGTTCGGGGAACACTGAAGCTTTCTTT	CASSQVSSGNTEAFF